The entry below describes one T cell receptor beta chain. The antigen is unknown. The junction and the germline gene differ at one end; a read error may be behind it. Method: immunoSEQ multiplex PCR; TCRdb's copy keeps in-frame clones and lacks some. Among fewer than 1 million clones listed, 95% to 97% were seen once. This record comes from a study of shared clonotypes between healthy human individuals. Study conclusions and caveats: Non-shared clonotypes had lower generation probabilities than clonotypes shared by all four sorted-subset donors.

CDR3 length: 15 residues. Per germline, CDR1 SSHAT and CDR2 FNYEAQ (reference sequence). CD45RO-negative, CCR7-positively selected cells formed the naive CD8 fraction, excluding terminally differentiated effector memory CD45RA+ cells. Source material: naive CD8+ T cells sorted from blood. The receptor was derived from a man aged 30 to 39 in good health. The rearrangement links TRBV7-7 to TRBJ2-3; D is possibly TRBD1 (5 bases). Written as DNA, the CDR3 is TGTGCTAGCAGCTTAGGAGTGGGGCGCACAGATACGCAGTATTTT. Its protein is CASSLGVGRTDTQYF.